This T cell receptor (beta chain) was found in a study of T cell clonality in common variable immunodeficiency. Many counts were recorded for this clone. TCRdb's table, derived via immunoSEQ multiplex PCR, lists solely in-frame clones and lacks some. In total the sample includes some 80,000 clones, none of them seen once. The receptor was derived from a person aged 18 to 75 in good health. The material sequenced was peripheral blood mononuclear cells.

CDR3: CASSQDSWTRITDTQYF. The part of the CDR3 DNA that was read is TGTGCCAGCAGCCAAGATTCTTGGACTAGGATCACAGATACG. The chain uses TRBV14 and TRBJ2-3; TRBD2 matches at 7 bases. The observed sequence ends 3 residues before the CDR3 terminus, with the missing tail filled in from the germline J gene. There are 17 residues in the CDR3. With 0 bases clipped from V and 2 bases from J, the junction kept 8 bases outside the gene matches. Germline-derived CDR1 and CDR2 are SGHDN and FVKESK.